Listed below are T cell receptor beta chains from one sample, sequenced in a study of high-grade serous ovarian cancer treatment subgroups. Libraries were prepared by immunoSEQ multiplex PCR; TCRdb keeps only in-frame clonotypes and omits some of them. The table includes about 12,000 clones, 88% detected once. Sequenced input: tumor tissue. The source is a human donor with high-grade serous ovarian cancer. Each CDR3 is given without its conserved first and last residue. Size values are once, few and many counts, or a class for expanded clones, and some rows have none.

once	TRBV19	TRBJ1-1	ASTPAGDSTEAF
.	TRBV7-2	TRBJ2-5	ASSRRQGAETQY
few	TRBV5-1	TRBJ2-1	ASSTSGGAYNEQF
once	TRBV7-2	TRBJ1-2	ASSRDRLYGYT
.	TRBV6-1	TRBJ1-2	ASSERTGGLYGYT
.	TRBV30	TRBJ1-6	ARGVSRDSPLH
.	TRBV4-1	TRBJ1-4	ASSQEGLGLF
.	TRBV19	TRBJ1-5	ASSGGLWNQPQH
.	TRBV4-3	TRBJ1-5	ASSQAGQGNNQPQH
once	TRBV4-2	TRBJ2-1	ASSQEFGAGGPDEQF
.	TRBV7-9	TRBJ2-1	ASSPRREGRNNEQF
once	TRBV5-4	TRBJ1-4	ASSLGGAGTNEKLF
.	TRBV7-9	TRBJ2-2	ASRQLTDTGELF
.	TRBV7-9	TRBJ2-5	ASSWTGGGETQY
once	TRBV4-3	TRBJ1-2	ASTPGTGNYGYT
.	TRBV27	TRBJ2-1	ASSPRDRAHEQF
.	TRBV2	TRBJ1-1	ASSDDRLEAF
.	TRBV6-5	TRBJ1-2	ASSYRGQDYGYT
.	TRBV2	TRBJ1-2	ASSPQGGYT
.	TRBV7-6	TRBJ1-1	ASSEQTNTEAF
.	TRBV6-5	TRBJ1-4	ASSSNWRGVEKLF
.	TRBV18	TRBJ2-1	ASSPRGGVFNEQF
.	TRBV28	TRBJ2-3	ASVFGPYDTDTQY
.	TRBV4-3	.	ASSQDLWGSYEQY
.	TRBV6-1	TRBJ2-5	ASRWTNNQETQY
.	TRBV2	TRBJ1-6	ASSEGGQGGSPLH
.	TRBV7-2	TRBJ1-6	ASSLEGKHNNSPLH
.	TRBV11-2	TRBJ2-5	ASSLMAGQETQY
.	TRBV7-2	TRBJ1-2	ASSLGGQGKGTNYGYT
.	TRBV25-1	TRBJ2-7	ASSELDRAYEQY
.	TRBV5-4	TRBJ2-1	ASSPPGQGGYNEQF
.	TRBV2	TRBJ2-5	ASSDRVKETQY
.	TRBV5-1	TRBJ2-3	ASSPRTGTDTQY